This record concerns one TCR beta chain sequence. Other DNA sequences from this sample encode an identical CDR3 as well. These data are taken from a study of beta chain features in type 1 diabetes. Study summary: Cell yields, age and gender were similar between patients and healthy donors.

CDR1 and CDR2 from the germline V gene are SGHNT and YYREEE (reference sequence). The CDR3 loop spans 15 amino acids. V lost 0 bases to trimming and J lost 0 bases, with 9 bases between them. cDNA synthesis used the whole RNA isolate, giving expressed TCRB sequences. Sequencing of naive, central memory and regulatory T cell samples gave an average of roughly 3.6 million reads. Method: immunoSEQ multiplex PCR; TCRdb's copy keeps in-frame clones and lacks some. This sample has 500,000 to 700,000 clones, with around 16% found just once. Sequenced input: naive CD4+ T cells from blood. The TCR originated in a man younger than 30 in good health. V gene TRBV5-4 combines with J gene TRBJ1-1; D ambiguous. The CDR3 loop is CASSLATGMNTEAFF. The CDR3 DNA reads TGTGCCAGCAGCTTGGCCACCGGAATGAACACTGAAGCTTTCTTT.